These 10 T cell receptor beta chains came from one sample sequenced in a study of blood T cell repertoires in COVID-19. Data came from immunoSEQ multiplex PCR; TCRdb stores just in-frame clones and leaves some out. The data show over 15,000 clones, around nine tenths seen once. The sequenced sample consisted of peripheral blood. Every receptor here comes from a human donor in a cohort sampled during active COVID-19.

J is TRBJ2-1 and V is TRBV6-5; D not certain. The CDR3 has 13 amino acids. Germline-derived CDR1 and CDR2 are MNHEY and SVGAGI. Trimming took 8 bases from V and 0 from J, leaving 8 bases between them. Written as DNA, the CDR3 is TGTGCCAGCGCCACCAGCTCCTACAATGAGCAGTTCTTC. As protein: CASATSSYNEQFF.

This sequence joins TRBV28 and TRBJ1-1; D might be TRBD1 (5 bases). Between the trimmed V and J ends, which lost 4 bases and 7 bases, there was a span of 13 bases. Germline CDR1 is MDHEN and CDR2 is SYDVKM. CDR3 size: 13 residues. This chain's CDR3 is CASSYRAQGEAFF. CDR3 nucleotide sequence: TGTGCCAGCAGTTATAGGGCCCAGGGTGAAGCTTTCTTT.

The J gene is TRBJ2-1, the V gene TRBV3-1 (or the pseudogene TRBV3-2); 8 bases match TRBD1. Trimming removed 3 bases from V and 8 bases from J; junction bases left unmatched: 12. The CDR3 consists of 16 residues. Germline V gene data show CDR1 as LGHDT and CDR2 as YNNKEL (reference sequence). CDR3: CASSHSTGVLRDEQFF. In DNA, the CDR3 is TGTGCCAGCAGCCACTCGACAGGGGTTCTTAGGGATGAGCAGTTCTTC.

The chain uses TRBV6-6 and TRBJ2-7, with D perhaps TRBD1 (6 bases). Deletions cut 5 bases from V and 2 bases from J, with 13 bases between. Germline V gene lookup returns CDR1 MNHNY and CDR2 SVGAGI (reference sequence). The CDR3 contains 14 residues. The CDR3 DNA sequence: TGTGCCAGCAGTAAAGGGGACAACGCCTACGAGCAGTACTTC. Protein sequence: CASSKGDNAYEQYF.

This sequence joins TRBV5-1 and TRBJ2-5; D unresolved. V lost 1 base to trimming and J lost 7 bases, with 5 bases between them. Germline V gene lookup returns CDR1 SGHRS and CDR2 YFSETQ. This CDR3 contains 11 residues. CDR3 amino acids: CASSLTGTQYF. The DNA of the CDR3 is TGCGCCAGCAGCTTGACCGGGACCCAGTACTTC.

The rearrangement links TRBV7-8 to TRBJ2-5, with a tentative D call TRBD2 (6 bases). The CDR3 sequence is 15 residues long. CDR1 SGHVS and CDR2 FQNEAQ come from the germline V gene. V lost 3 bases and J lost 5, with 16 bases in between. The CDR3 here is CASSFGRREGETQYF. Written as DNA, the CDR3 is TGTGCCAGCAGCTTCGGAAGGAGGGAAGGGGAGACCCAGTACTTC.

This chain connects TRBV10-2 to TRBJ2-7; D perhaps matches TRBD1 (6 bases). The CDR3 contains 15 residues. The germline CDR1 and CDR2 sequences are WSHSY and SAAADI. Trimming removed 6 bases from V and 7 bases from J, with 22 bases in between. The CDR3 protein is CASRETGDPAGEQYF. CDR3 coding DNA: TGCGCCAGCAGAGAGACAGGAGATCCGGCAGGAGAGCAGTACTTC.

The chain links TRBV11-1 to TRBJ2-7; 13 positions match TRBD2. CDR1 SGHAT and CDR2 FQDESV come from the germline V gene (reference sequence). CDR3 size: 16 residues. J gave up 0 bases and V 5 bases, and 4 bases lay outside the gene matches. The CDR3 region is CASSGTSGTLSYEQYF. In DNA form, the CDR3 reads TGTGCCAGCAGCGGGACTAGCGGGACCCTCTCCTACGAGCAGTACTTC.

This chain links TRBV27 with TRBJ1-2; 9 nucleotides line up with TRBD1. V lost 6 bases, J lost 8 bases, and 13 bases stayed unmatched. The CDR3 has 15 amino acids. Germline-derived CDR1 and CDR2 are MNHEY and SMNVEV (reference sequence). Here the CDR3 reads CASRLRDRDFGGYTF. CDR3 nucleotides: TGTGCCAGCAGACTAAGGGACAGGGACTTTGGAGGCTACACCTTC.

V and J are TRBV28 and TRBJ2-7; D is unclear. Germline V gene data show CDR1 as MDHEN and CDR2 as SYDVKM. The CDR3 runs to 11 residues. V lost 6 bases and J lost 7, with 10 bases in between. The CDR3 spells CASSLVREQYF. The CDR3, as DNA: TGTGCCAGCAGCCTTGTGCGGGAGCAGTACTTC.